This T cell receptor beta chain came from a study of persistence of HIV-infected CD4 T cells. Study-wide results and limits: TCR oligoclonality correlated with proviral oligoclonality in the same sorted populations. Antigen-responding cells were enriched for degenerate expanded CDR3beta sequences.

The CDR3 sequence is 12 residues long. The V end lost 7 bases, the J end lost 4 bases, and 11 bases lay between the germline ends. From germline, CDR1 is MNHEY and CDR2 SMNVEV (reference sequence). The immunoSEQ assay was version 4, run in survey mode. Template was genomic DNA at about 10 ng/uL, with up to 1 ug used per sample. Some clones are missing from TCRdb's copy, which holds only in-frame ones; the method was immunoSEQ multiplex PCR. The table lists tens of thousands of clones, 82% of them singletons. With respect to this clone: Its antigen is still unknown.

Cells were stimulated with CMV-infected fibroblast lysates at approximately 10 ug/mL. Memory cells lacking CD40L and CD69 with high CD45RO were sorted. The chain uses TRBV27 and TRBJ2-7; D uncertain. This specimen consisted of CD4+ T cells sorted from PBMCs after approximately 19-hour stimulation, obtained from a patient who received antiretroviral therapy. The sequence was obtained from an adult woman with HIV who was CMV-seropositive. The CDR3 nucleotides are TGTGCCAGCACCTCGGCGTCGTACGAGCAGTACTTC. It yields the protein CASTSASYEQYF.